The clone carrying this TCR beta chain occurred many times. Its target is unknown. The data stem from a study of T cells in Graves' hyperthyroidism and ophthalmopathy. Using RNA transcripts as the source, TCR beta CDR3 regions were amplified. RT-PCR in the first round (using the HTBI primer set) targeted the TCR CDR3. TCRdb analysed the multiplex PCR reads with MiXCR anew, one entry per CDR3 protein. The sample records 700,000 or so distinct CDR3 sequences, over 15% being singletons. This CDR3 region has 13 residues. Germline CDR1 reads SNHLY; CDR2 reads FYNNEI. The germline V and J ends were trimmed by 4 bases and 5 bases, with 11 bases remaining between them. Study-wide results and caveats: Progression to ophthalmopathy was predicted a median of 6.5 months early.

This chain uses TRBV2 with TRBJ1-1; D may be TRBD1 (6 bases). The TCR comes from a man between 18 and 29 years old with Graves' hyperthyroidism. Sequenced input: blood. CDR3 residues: CASSAGRGTEAFF. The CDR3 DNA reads TGTGCCAGCAGTGCAGGGAGGGGGACTGAAGCTTTCTTT.